Each of the 26 T cell receptor beta chains below was sequenced from the same sample in a study of cytomegalovirus exposure and HLA in healthy donors. The study ran its PCR with 60 Vbeta and 13 Jbeta primers. The protocol was immunoSEQ multiplex PCR, while the TCRdb copy is restricted to in-frame clones and leaves out a portion. The sample lists about 180,000 clones, around three quarters seen once, with 4.5% to 6% in the top ten. The sequencing sample was made of PBMCs. All receptors derive from a middle-aged man in good health and CMV-seronegative.

V is TRBV19 and J is TRBJ2-7; TRBD2 matches 8 bases. The germline CDR1 and CDR2 sequences are LNHDA and SQIVND (reference sequence). The ends lost 5 bases at V and 2 bases at J; junction bases unmatched: 11. The length of the CDR3 is 16 residues. The CDR3 bases are TGTGCCAGTAGTCTGGACCTCGGGGGGGTAACCTACGAGCAGTACTTC. Protein product: CASSLDLGGVTYEQYF.

The chain is built from TRBV7-9 and TRBJ2-2; D is perhaps TRBD2 (5 bases). V shed 3 bases and J shed 6 bases, with 8 bases lying between them. Germline V lookup: CDR1 SEHNR, CDR2 FQNEAQ (reference sequence). CDR3 length equals 13 residues. CDR3 amino acids: CASSFSDAGELFF. Here the CDR3 DNA reads TGTGCCAGCAGCTTTAGCGACGCCGGGGAGCTGTTTTTT.

The chain joins TRBV4-3 to TRBJ2-5, with a tentative D call TRBD1 (5 bases). The CDR3 is made up of 15 amino acids. Trimming cost V 1 base and J 3 bases, with 12 bases left between them. Germline CDR1 is LGHNA and CDR2 is YSLEER. CDR3 coding DNA: TGCGCCAGCAGCCAAGTCCCAGGGCCCAAAGAGACCCAGTACTTC. Encoded protein: CASSQVPGPKETQYF.

Written as DNA, the CDR3 is TGTGCCAGCAGCACCCTAGCTTTTGAGCAGTTCTTC. This gives the protein CASSTLAFEQFF. The chain joins TRBV11-3 to TRBJ2-1, with a possible D match to TRBD2 (5 bases). This CDR3 spans 12 amino acids. Germline loops: CDR1 SGHNT, CDR2 YENEEA. Between the trimmed V and J ends, which lost 5 bases and 9 bases, there was a span of 11 bases.

Only a few counts were recorded for this clone. The rearrangement uses TRBV7-9 and TRBJ2-3; 11 bases fit TRBD2. CDR3 length: 15 amino acids. The germline V gene has CDR1 SEHNR and CDR2 FQNEAQ (reference sequence). The V segment lost 5 bases and the J segment 4 bases; nucleotides outside the gene matches: 5. The CDR3 nucleotides are TGTGCCAGCAGCGCTCTAGCGGGGGGTGCAGATACGCAGTATTTT. It yields the protein CASSALAGGADTQYF.

The chain is built from TRBV5-1 and TRBJ2-1; TRBD2 agrees at 10 bases. The CDR3 runs 17 residues. The J segment lost 4 bases and the V segment lost 4 bases, leaving 11 bases of the junction unmatched. Germline lookup yields CDR1 SGHRS and CDR2 YFSETQ. In DNA form, the CDR3 reads TGCGCCAGCAGCACAGGACTAGCGGCTCCCAGGTACAATGAGCAGTTCTTC. Protein product: CASSTGLAAPRYNEQFF.

V gene TRBV4-1 combines with J gene TRBJ2-1; 10 bases are shared with TRBD2. The CDR3 is made up of 18 amino acids. Germline values: CDR1 MGHRA, CDR2 YSYEKL. V was pared by 0 bases and J by 1 base, with 6 bases of the junction left unmatched. CDR3: CASSQDIGTSASYNEQFF. In DNA form, the CDR3 reads TGCGCCAGCAGCCAAGACATAGGGACTAGCGCTTCCTACAATGAGCAGTTCTTC.

The chain is built from TRBV10-3 and TRBJ1-1; D possibly corresponds to TRBD1 (5 bases). V lost 6 bases and J lost 6, with 14 bases in between. CDR1 and CDR2 from the germline V gene are ENHRY and SYGVKD. The CDR3 contains 13 residues. The CDR3 DNA reads TGTGCCATCAGCCCGGACGGGGGTGCTGAAGCTTTCTTT. Amino acid sequence: CAISPDGGAEAFF.

The chain combines TRBV7-8 with TRBJ1-1, with 9 bases fitting TRBD1. The CDR3 consists of 16 residues. J lost 6 bases, V lost 1 base, and 9 bases had no gene match. Germline CDR1 and CDR2: SGHVS and FQNEAQ. The CDR3 nucleotides read TGTGCCAGCAGCTTAGGGCCGGACAGGGGACGCCCTGAAGCTTTCTTT. Translated, it gives CASSLGPDRGRPEAFF.

In its sample, this clone was seen a few times. V usage is TRBV7-9 and J usage is TRBJ2-7; 11 nucleotides match TRBD2. The CDR3 runs 15 residues. Germline V gene lookup returns CDR1 SEHNR and CDR2 FQNEAQ (reference sequence). Unmatched junction bases numbered 4, after V lost 4 bases and J lost 2 bases. DNA for the CDR3: TGTGCCAGCAGCTCGTCTAGCGGGGGGACCTACGAGCAGTACTTC. Translated: CASSSSSGGTYEQYF.

The rearrangement joins TRBV29-1 to TRBJ2-1; TRBD1 agrees at 7 bases. In germline, CDR1 is SQVTM, CDR2 ANQGSEA. V lost 0 bases and J lost 4; bases outside the gene matches: 9. The length of the CDR3 is 16 residues. The CDR3 bases are TGCAGCGTTGAAGATCCCCTCCGACAGGGTTACAATGAGCAGTTCTTC. Translated, it gives CSVEDPLRQGYNEQFF.

This chain joins TRBV18 and TRBJ2-2, with 7 bases fitting TRBD2. Losses at the gene ends were 2 bases for V and 4 bases for J; bases not matched to a gene: 10. The CDR3 spans 17 residues. The germline gives CDR1 KGHSH, CDR2 LQKENI. The CDR3 here is CASSPVGGWAGTGELFF. CDR3 coding DNA: TGTGCCAGCTCACCAGTGGGGGGGTGGGCTGGCACCGGGGAGCTGTTTTTT.

The chain links TRBV11-2 to TRBJ2-3, with a weak D call TRBD2 (5 bases). V gave up 4 bases and J gave up 4 bases, with 15 bases separating them. Germline V lookup: CDR1 SGHAT, CDR2 FQNNGV. The CDR3 has 15 amino acids. The CDR3 DNA sequence: TGTGCCAGCAGCTGGGTTAGCGTAGGGTCAGATACGCAGTATTTT. The encoded protein is CASSWVSVGSDTQYF.

The V and J genes are TRBV4-1 and TRBJ1-5, with a tentative D call TRBD1 (6 bases). The CDR3 totals 14 residues. V was cut by 5 bases and J by 8 bases, with 16 bases left in between. Germline loops: CDR1 MGHRA, CDR2 YSYEKL. The CDR3 protein is CASSSQTGSEPQHF. Here the CDR3 DNA reads TGCGCCAGCAGCTCTCAAACAGGGTCGGAGCCCCAGCATTTT.

The chain employs TRBV18 and TRBJ1-1; TRBD1 is a possible D gene (5 bases). Trimming removed 0 bases from V and 0 bases from J, with 11 bases in between. CDR3 size: 16 residues. Germline loops: CDR1 KGHSH, CDR2 LQKENI. CDR3 DNA: TGTGCCAGCTCACCACCCGGAGGGGCGATGAACACTGAAGCTTTCTTT. Amino acid sequence: CASSPPGGAMNTEAFF.

The chain joins TRBV7-9 to TRBJ1-1; 8 bases line up with TRBD1. Losses at the gene ends were 5 bases for V and 1 base for J; bases not matched to a gene: 3. The CDR3 is 14 residues long. Germline lookup yields CDR1 SEHNR and CDR2 FQNEAQ (reference sequence). The chain's CDR3 is CASSRQGRNTEAFF. The CDR3 nucleotides read TGTGCCAGCAGCCGACAGGGGAGGAACACTGAAGCTTTCTTT.

The chain joins TRBV7-2 to TRBJ2-5, with 8 bases lining up with TRBD2. This CDR3 has 14 amino acids. Per germline, CDR1 SGHTA and CDR2 FQGNSA. With 4 bases clipped from V and 6 bases from J, the junction kept 7 bases outside the gene matches. CDR3 residues: CASSYGGVWKTQYF. For the CDR3, the DNA is TGTGCCAGCAGCTACGGGGGGGTTTGGAAGACCCAGTACTTC.

The V call is TRBV7-8, the J call TRBJ2-7; 9 positions match TRBD2. The CDR3 consists of 15 residues. Germline V gives CDR1 SGHVS, CDR2 FQNEAQ. The V segment lost 1 base and the J segment 0 bases; nucleotides outside the gene matches: 1. CDR3 nucleotide sequence: TGTGCCAGCAGCTTAGTAGCGGGAGCCTCCTACGAGCAGTACTTC. Amino acid sequence: CASSLVAGASYEQYF.

On this clone itself: An end of the junction differs from the germline gene, which may be a read error. Other DNA variants within this sample encode the same CDR3. The J gene is TRBJ1-2, the V gene TRBV9; a possible D gene is TRBD1 (6 bases). The CDR3 length is 16 residues. The germline V gene has CDR1 SGDLS and CDR2 YYNGEE. The CDR3 spells CASSVGRDKFNYGYTF. The DNA of the CDR3 is TGTGCCAGCAGCGTTGGCCGGGACAAATTTAACTACGGCTACACCTTC.

This clone has only one observation. The CDR3 loop is CASSYATGGDYGYTF. DNA of the CDR3: TGTGCCAGCAGTTACGCCACAGGGGGCGACTATGGCTACACCTTC. V usage is TRBV6-5 and J usage is TRBJ1-2; TRBD1 matches at 9 bases. J lost 3 bases, V lost 2 bases, and 4 bases had no gene match. CDR1 and CDR2 (germline): MNHEY, SVGAGI. The CDR3 sequence is 15 residues long.

The chain joins TRBV4-3 to TRBJ2-6; D gene unclear. This CDR3 comprises 15 residues. V dropped 1 base and J dropped 0 bases, with 4 bases sitting between them. In germline, CDR1 is LGHNA, CDR2 YSLEER. The CDR3 DNA reads as TGCGCCAGCAGCCAAGCCCACTCTGGGGCCAACGTCCTGACTTTC. This codes for CASSQAHSGANVLTF.

J is TRBJ2-1 and V is TRBV7-3, with 12 bases identical to TRBD2. The CDR3 runs 17 residues. Germline CDR1 is SGHTA and CDR2 is FQGTGA. The ends lost 3 bases at V and 6 bases at J; junction bases unmatched: 9. CDR3 sequence: CASSLGATSGSFNEQFF. Written as DNA, the CDR3 is TGTGCCAGCAGCTTGGGTGCGACTAGCGGGAGTTTCAATGAGCAGTTCTTC.

The chain carries TRBV5-1 and TRBJ2-7; TRBD2 aligns across 8 bases. This CDR3 region has 14 residues. V shed 9 bases, J shed 0 bases, and the junction held 8 bases outside the gene matches. CDR1 is SGHRS and CDR2 is YFSETQ in the germline V gene. Here the CDR3 reads CATRGGSDSYEQYF. CDR3 nucleotides: TGCGCCACCCGGGGGGGGTCTGACTCCTACGAGCAGTACTTC.

This clone was seen just once. The DNA of the CDR3 is TGTGCCACCAGACAGGAACTGAACACTGAAGCTTTCTTT. It codes for CATRQELNTEAFF. The rearrangement uses TRBV2 and TRBJ1-1, with D perhaps matching TRBD1 (6 bases). Germline assignment: CDR1 SNHLY and CDR2 FYNNEI. The germline V and J ends were trimmed by 10 bases and 0 bases, with 12 bases remaining between them. The CDR3 contains 13 residues. Drawing the rest from reference TRBV2 and TRBJ1-1, the complete variable domain is EPEVTQTPSHQVTQMGQEVILRCVPISNHLYFYWYRQILGQKVEFLVSFYNNEISEKSEIFDDQFSVERPDGSNFTLKIRSTKLEDSAMYFCATRQELNTEAFFGQGTRLTVV.

This clone was counted only a few times. The genes are TRBV5-1 and TRBJ1-2; 9 positions match TRBD1. The CDR3 consists of 14 residues. Germline trimming cut 0 bases from V and 8 bases from J; bases unmatched to any gene: 5. CDR1 and CDR2 from the germline V gene are SGHRS and YFSETQ. The CDR3 region has the DNA TGCGCCAGCAGCTTGGACAGGGGGCTTAGGGGCTACACCTTC. Amino acids: CASSLDRGLRGYTF. Combining the CDR3 with reference TRBV5-1 and TRBJ1-2 gives the whole variable domain KAGVTQTPRYLIKTRGQQVTLSCSPISGHRSVSWYQQTPGQGLQFLFEYFSETQRNKGNFPGRFSGRQFSNSRSEMNVSTLELGDSALYLCASSLDRGLRGYTFGSGTRLTVV.

The chain carries TRBV7-2 and TRBJ2-3; the D gene is possibly TRBD2 (5 bases). The CDR3 is 16 residues long. CDR1 is SGHTA, CDR2 FQGNSA, per germline. V was trimmed by 1 base and J by 4 bases, leaving 15 bases between them. CDR3 in amino acids: CASSLVLRGWADTQYF. The CDR3 DNA reads as TGTGCCAGCAGCTTAGTACTCCGAGGGTGGGCAGATACGCAGTATTTT.